The source of this T cell receptor (beta chain) is a study of blood T cell repertoires in COVID-19. Assay used: immunoSEQ multiplex PCR; TCRdb lists only in-frame clones, some missing. The data show roughly 30,000 clones, 90% to 95% seen once. V shed 6 bases and J shed 5 bases, with 10 bases lying between them. The CDR3 sequence is 12 residues long. The V gene's germline CDR1 is MNHEY and CDR2 SVGAGI. The sample taken for sequencing was peripheral blood. The sequence was obtained from a man aged 55 to 70 with acute or convalescent COVID-19. V and J are TRBV6-5 and TRBJ1-2; D is ambiguous. In DNA, the CDR3 is TGTGCCAGCAGCGAGCGGGCGTATGGCTACACCTTC. Protein sequence: CASSERAYGYTF.